A selection of T cell receptor beta chains follows, all from one sample in a study of beta chain features in type 1 diabetes. Profiled with immunoSEQ multiplex PCR; TCRdb holds only in-frame clones, not every one. The sample has under 450,000 clones; about 15% are singletons. The sequenced sample consisted of naive CD4+ T cells from blood. These TCRs come from a man aged 30 to 45 in good health. CDR3s include the opening cysteine and the closing phenylalanine or tryptophan. D genes are given only for firm matches. The size entry is marked missing in some rows and otherwise reads once, few, many or a size class.

j_gene | v_gene | abundance | d_gene | CDR3nt | CDR3aa
TRBJ2-3 | TRBV18 | NA | TRBD1 | TGTGCCAGCTCACCGTCGCCGGGACAGGGACCAGATACGCAGTATTTT | CASSPSPGQGPDTQYF
TRBJ2-3 | TRBV5-1 | few | NA | TGCGCCAGCAGTAGTGGCACAGATACGCAGTATTTT | CASSSGTDTQYF
TRBJ1-1 | TRBV4-3 | NA | NA | TGCGCCAGCAGCCAAACCCCATTGAACACTGAAGCTTTCTTT | CASSQTPLNTEAFF
TRBJ1-2 | TRBV9 | NA | NA | TGTGCCAGCAGCAGCCGACAGTCTAACTATGGCTACACCTTC | CASSSRQSNYGYTF
TRBJ1-5 | TRBV14 | few | NA | TGTGCCAGCAGCCATAGTGCAGACGGCCAGCCCCAGCATTTT | CASSHSADGQPQHF
TRBJ2-5 | TRBV5-4 | NA | NA | TGTGCCAGCAGCCAGACTAGTCAGGAGACCCAGTACTTC | CASSQTSQETQYF
TRBJ1-2 | TRBV7-2 | NA | TRBD1 | TGTGCCAGCAGCCCAGGGGGGCTTGACTATGGCTACACCTTC | CASSPGGLDYGYTF
TRBJ2-3 | TRBV7-3 | few | TRBD2 | TGTGCCAGCAGCTCACCGGGACTAGCGGGAGGGGATACGCAGTATTTT | CASSSPGLAGGDTQYF
TRBJ2-1 | TRBV9 | few | TRBD2 | TGTGCCAGCAGCATAGGACTAGCGGGAGGTTCCGATGAGCAGTTCTTC | CASSIGLAGGSDEQFF
TRBJ2-4 | TRBV15 | few | NA | TGTGCCACCAGCAATCCACAGGGTGATCCCAAAAACATTCAGTACTTC | CATSNPQGDPKNIQYF
TRBJ2-7 | TRBV23-1 | NA | NA | TGCGCCAGCAGTCCACAGCAGTACGACAGTGGTAGAAGGAAGGAGCAGTACTTC | CASSPQQYDSGRRKEQYF
TRBJ2-3 | TRBV18 | NA | TRBD2 | TGTGCCAGCTCACCAGGAGGGACTAGCGGCCGCACAGATACGCAGTATTTT | CASSPGGTSGRTDTQYF
TRBJ2-7 | TRBV4-1 | few | NA | TGCGCCAGCAGCCAACACCTTAGAGGCGAGCAGTACTTC | CASSQHLRGEQYF
TRBJ1-5 | TRBV7-8 | NA | TRBD1 | TGTGCCAGCACTGATACAGGGGCTGATCAGCCCCAGCATTTT | CASTDTGADQPQHF
TRBJ2-1 | TRBV5-1 | NA | NA | TGCGCCAGCAGCTCCCTGGGAGGCAAAGGGAATGAGCAGTTCTTC | CASSSLGGKGNEQFF
TRBJ1-1 | TRBV9 | NA | NA | TGTGCCAGCAGTCATATGTCGGGGGCAGAGAACACTGAAGCTTTCTTT | CASSHMSGAENTEAFF
TRBJ2-1 | TRBV13 | many | NA | TGTGCCAGCGAGCGGGTGGGTGAGCAGTTCTTC | CASERVGEQFF
TRBJ2-5 | TRBV9 | NA | TRBD2 | TGTGCCAGCAGCGACCTAGCGGGGGGGTCCCAAGAGACCCAGTACTTC | CASSDLAGGSQETQYF
TRBJ2-1 | TRBV4-3 | few | TRBD1 | TGCGCCAGCAGCCAACGACAGGGGGCGGGTTACAATGAGCAGTTCTTC | CASSQRQGAGYNEQFF
TRBJ2-4 | TRBV6-1 | NA | NA | TGTGCCAGCAGTGAAGTGGGGAATGGTGCAGCCAAAAACATTCAGTACTTC | CASSEVGNGAAKNIQYF
TRBJ2-3 | TRBV11-2 | NA | TRBD2 | TGTGCCAGCAGCCGGGGACTAGCGGGGCTCACAGATACGCAGTATTTT | CASSRGLAGLTDTQYF
TRBJ2-3 | TRBV7-2 | few | NA | TGTGCCAGCAGTTCGACTCGGTTGGCAAGAAATACGCAGTATTTT | CASSSTRLARNTQYF
TRBJ1-2 | TRBV2 | few | TRBD1 | TGTGCCAGCAGCCAAGACAGGGACTATGGCTACACCTTC | CASSQDRDYGYTF
TRBJ2-2 | TRBV23-1 | NA | TRBD2 | TGCGCCAGCAGTCGGGATAGCGGGGACTTGGGAGCCGGGGAGCTGTTTTTT | CASSRDSGDLGAGELFF